These 24 T cell receptor beta chains share one sample of origin, sequenced in a study of blood T cell repertoires in COVID-19. Repertoires were generated with immunoSEQ multiplex PCR, while TCRdb's copy carries only in-frame clones and drops some. Of 110,000 to 150,000 clones in the sample, 75% to 85% were seen once. What was sequenced was peripheral blood. The source of these receptors is a man aged 60-69 years with active or convalescent COVID-19.

This clone turned up a few times. The V and J genes are TRBV4-3 and TRBJ2-3; possible D gene TRBD1, 6 bases. Trimming stripped 4 bases from V and 7 bases from J, with 24 bases between. The CDR3 loop spans 17 amino acids. CDR1 and CDR2 from the germline V gene are LGHNA and YSLEER. CDR3 loop: CASSRRQVQSLSNTQYF. CDR3 nucleotide sequence: TGCGCCAGCAGCCGCAGACAGGTCCAGTCCCTATCCAATACGCAGTATTTT.

The V call is TRBV5-1, the J call TRBJ2-7; D remains unclear. Germline V gene lookup returns CDR1 SGHRS and CDR2 YFSETQ. The CDR3 runs to 12 residues. V was trimmed by 4 bases and J by 6 bases, leaving 11 bases between them. The CDR3 nucleotides read TGCGCCAGCAGCCTTAACTCCCGCGAGCAGTACTTC. This codes for CASSLNSREQYF.

The J gene is TRBJ1-1, the V gene TRBV7-8; D possibly corresponds to TRBD1 (6 bases). The CDR3 length is 17 residues. The V end was cut by 0 bases, the J end by 1 base, with 15 bases between. The V gene's germline CDR1 is SGHVS and CDR2 FQNEAQ. The CDR3 region is CASSLARLQGKNTEAFF. CDR3 DNA: TGTGCCAGCAGCTTAGCCCGCCTACAGGGAAAGAACACTGAAGCTTTCTTT.

The V call is TRBV5-6, the J call TRBJ2-7; the D is unclear. CDR3 length: 17 residues. Per the germline V gene, CDR1 is SGHDT and CDR2 is YYEEEE. Deletions cut 1 base from V and 1 base from J, with 18 bases between. For the CDR3, the DNA is TGTGCCAGCAGCTTGAGTTCGTGGCCCTTCCTTTCCTACGAGCAGTACTTC. Translated: CASSLSSWPFLSYEQYF.

This chain links TRBV28 with TRBJ1-2; D remains ambiguous. CDR3 length equals 13 residues. The V end was cut by 1 base, the J end by 4 bases, with 7 bases between. Germline V lookup: CDR1 MDHEN, CDR2 SYDVKM. CDR3 DNA sequence: TGTGCCAGCAGTTTATCCGAGAGCTATGGCTACACCTTC. Translated: CASSLSESYGYTF.

The chain couples TRBV11-2 to TRBJ1-1; tentative D call: TRBD1 (6 bases). The V and J ends lost 5 bases and 1 base respectively, with 8 bases between them. This CDR3 is 13 amino acids long. Germline V gene sequence: CDR1 SGHAT, CDR2 FQNNGV. CDR3 amino acids: CASSLTGNTEAFF. DNA of the CDR3: TGTGCCAGCAGCCTGACAGGGAACACTGAAGCTTTCTTT. Variable domain in full (rest from reference TRBV11-2 and TRBJ1-1): EAGVAQSPRYKIIEKRQSVAFWCNPISGHATLYWYQQILGQGPKLLIQFQNNGVVDDSQLPKDRFSAERLKGVDSTLKIQPAKLEDSAVYLCASSLTGNTEAFFGQGTRLTVV.

The chain recombines TRBV27 with TRBJ1-1, with 8 positions matching TRBD1. Trimming cost V 7 bases and J 1 base; bases outside gene matches: 11. Looked up from germline, CDR1 is MNHEY and CDR2 is SMNVEV (reference sequence). The CDR3 length is 16 residues. CDR3 in amino acids: CASIDSGRGRNTEAFF. In DNA, the CDR3 is TGTGCCAGCATTGATAGCGGCAGGGGGCGGAACACTGAAGCTTTCTTT.

The chain uses TRBV2 and TRBJ1-4; no definite D call. Germline CDR1 is SNHLY and CDR2 is FYNNEI. V lost 6 bases and J 4 bases, leaving 9 bases between the germline ends. There are 13 residues in the CDR3. CDR3 amino acids: CASRGEINEKLFF. The DNA of the CDR3 is TGTGCCAGCAGGGGCGAGATTAATGAAAAACTGTTTTTT. The entire variable domain, with the rest obtained from reference TRBV2 and TRBJ1-4, is as follows: EPEVTQTPSHQVTQMGQEVILRCVPISNHLYFYWYRQILGQKVEFLVSFYNNEISEKSEIFDDQFSVERPDGSNFTLKIRSTKLEDSAMYFCASRGEINEKLFFGSGTQLSVL.

The rearrangement uses TRBV10-1 and TRBJ1-1; D is unresolved. V dropped 3 bases and J dropped 4 bases, with 9 bases sitting between them. Germline V lookup: CDR1 WNHNN, CDR2 SYGVQD (reference sequence). The CDR3 is 13 amino acids. The CDR3 bases are TGCGCCAGCAGTGATGGAGTGGGCACTGAAGCTTTCTTT. Amino acid sequence: CASSDGVGTEAFF.

This clone appeared a single time. The chain recombines TRBV11-3 with TRBJ2-7; 9 bases align to TRBD1. Germline V gene lookup returns CDR1 SGHNT and CDR2 YENEEA. After removal of 1 base from V and 4 bases from J, the junction contained 5 bases not matched to a gene. This CDR3 spans 15 amino acids. The CDR3: CASSLAGQGIYEQYF. The CDR3 bases are TGTGCCAGCAGCTTAGCCGGACAGGGGATTTACGAGCAGTACTTC. The whole variable domain, filled in from reference TRBV11-3 and TRBJ2-7, reads EAGVVQSPRYKIIEKKQPVAFWCNPISGHNTLYWYLQNLGQGPELLIRYENEEAVDDSQLPKDRFSAERLKGVDSTLKIQPAELGDSAVYLCASSLAGQGIYEQYFGPGTRLTVT.

The V call is TRBV12-5, the J call TRBJ2-1, with D perhaps matching TRBD2 (5 bases). V lost 1 base and J 3 bases, leaving 19 bases between the germline ends. Germline CDR1 LGHNT, CDR2 FRNRAP. CDR3 length: 18 residues. The CDR3 nucleotides read TGTGCTAGTGGTTTGGGAACCCTTCCGGGATACGTCTACAATGAGCAGTTCTTC. This translates into CASGLGTLPGYVYNEQFF.

This clone was detected once. The J gene is TRBJ1-6, the V gene TRBV14, with D tentatively TRBD1 (5 bases). Looked up from germline, CDR1 is SGHDN and CDR2 is FVKESK. Trimming pared 0 bases from V and 7 bases from J, leaving 7 bases between. The length of the CDR3 is 14 residues. CDR3 in DNA: TGTGCCAGCAGCCAAGAGACAGTGAATTCACCCCTCCACTTT. Protein: CASSQETVNSPLHF.

The rearrangement uses TRBV27 and TRBJ1-1; TRBD1 is a possible D gene (5 bases). This CDR3 is 15 amino acids long. Trimming pared 3 bases from V and 5 bases from J, leaving 16 bases between. Looked up from germline, CDR1 is MNHEY and CDR2 is SMNVEV (reference sequence). CDR3: CASSLGGVVGTEAFF. The CDR3 DNA sequence: TGTGCCAGCAGTTTGGGGGGGGTGGTTGGGACTGAAGCTTTCTTT.

This chain joins TRBV19 and TRBJ2-3; D possibly corresponds to TRBD1 (5 bases). The CDR3 runs 15 residues. Germline lookup yields CDR1 LNHDA and CDR2 SQIVND (reference sequence). V was clipped by 6 bases and J by 4 bases, with 17 bases between them. CDR3 residues: CASSPDPGWADTQYF. The CDR3 DNA is TGTGCCAGTAGCCCAGACCCAGGGTGGGCAGATACGCAGTATTTT.

This clone was counted a few times. The genes are TRBV19 and TRBJ2-2, with D perhaps TRBD1 (6 bases). The CDR3 contains 14 residues. Germline CDR1 is LNHDA and CDR2 is SQIVND (reference sequence). Trimming removed 3 bases from V and 4 bases from J, with 9 bases in between. CDR3 loop: CASSMLGATGELFF. The CDR3 bases are TGTGCCAGTAGTATGCTGGGGGCCACCGGGGAGCTGTTTTTT. Combining the CDR3 with reference TRBV19 and TRBJ2-2 gives the whole variable domain DGGITQSPKYLFRKEGQNVTLSCEQNLNHDAMYWYRQDPGQGLRLIYYSQIVNDFQKGDIAEGYSVSREKKESFPLTVTSAQKNPTAFYLCASSMLGATGELFFGEGSRLTVL.

The CDR3 sequence: CATSPGTAINQPQHF. For the CDR3, the DNA is TGTGCCACCAGCCCCGGGACAGCGATCAATCAGCCCCAGCATTTT. J is TRBJ1-5 and V is TRBV15; the match to TRBD1 covers 7 bases. Germline lookup yields CDR1 LNHNV and CDR2 YYDKDF (reference sequence). This CDR3 is 15 amino acids long. The ends lost 5 bases at V and 3 bases at J; junction bases unmatched: 7.

This clone was counted once. The chain joins TRBV6-6 to TRBJ1-1; D remains ambiguous. This CDR3 has 14 amino acids. Looked up from germline, CDR1 is MNHNY and CDR2 is SVGAGI (reference sequence). The ends were cut back, 2 bases at V and 2 bases at J, with 9 bases in the middle. CDR3 in DNA: TGTGCCAGCAGTTACGAAACAGAAAACACTGAAGCTTTCTTT. Translated: CASSYETENTEAFF.

The chain joins TRBV19 to TRBJ2-2; D is undetermined. The germline V gene encodes CDR1 LNHDA and CDR2 SQIVND (reference sequence). The ends were cut back, 7 bases at V and 0 bases at J, with 12 bases in the middle. CDR3 length: 15 residues. CDR3 amino acids: CASTMMASNTGELFF. CDR3 bases: TGTGCCAGTACCATGATGGCTTCGAACACCGGGGAGCTGTTTTTT.

The V gene is TRBV18, the J gene TRBJ1-1; 7 bases agree with TRBD1. The J segment lost 0 bases and the V segment lost 4 bases, leaving 5 bases of the junction unmatched. Looked up from germline, CDR1 is KGHSH and CDR2 is LQKENI. There are 15 residues in the CDR3. CDR3 in amino acids: CASSLGQAMNTEAFF. In DNA form, the CDR3 reads TGTGCCAGCTCACTAGGACAGGCCATGAACACTGAAGCTTTCTTT.

The gene calls are TRBV4-3 and TRBJ2-7; a weak D match, TRBD1 (6 bases). The germline V gene has CDR1 LGHNA and CDR2 YSLEER. V gave up 4 bases and J gave up 2 bases, with 15 bases separating them. The CDR3 runs to 15 residues. The chain's CDR3 is CASSPGTRTPYEQYF. CDR3 in DNA: TGCGCCAGCAGCCCGGGGACACGTACTCCCTACGAGCAGTACTTC.

The chain couples TRBV11-2 to TRBJ2-7; D remains unclear. CDR1 is SGHAT and CDR2 is FQNNGV in the germline V gene. The V end was cut by 1 base, the J end by 2 bases, with 15 bases between. The CDR3 extends over 16 amino acids. The DNA of the CDR3 is TGTGCCAGCAGCTTAGGTACGGGTAGGATGACCTACGAGCAGTACGTC. It yields the protein CASSLGTGRMTYEQYV.

The gene calls are TRBV11-2 and TRBJ2-5, with 8 bases aligning to TRBD2. V shed 1 base, J shed 3 bases, and the junction held 1 base outside the gene matches. This CDR3 is 14 amino acids long. CDR1 and CDR2 (germline): SGHAT, FQNNGV. CDR3 amino acids: CASSLAGGKETQYF. CDR3 sequence (DNA): TGTGCCAGCAGCTTAGCGGGGGGGAAAGAGACCCAGTACTTC.

The CDR3 reads CASSYSYTSGRAYVVTDTQYF. The CDR3, as DNA: TGTGCCAGCAGTTACTCGTATACTAGCGGGAGGGCCTATGTGGTTACAGATACGCAGTATTTT. The V call is TRBV6-2 or TRBV6-3, the J call TRBJ2-3, with TRBD2 matching 13 bases. The V and J ends lost 0 bases and 3 bases, in that order; junction bases with no gene match: 15. The length of the CDR3 is 21 residues. The V gene's germline CDR1 is MNHEY and CDR2 SVGEGT.

This clone turned up a few times. The chain combines TRBV5-6 with TRBJ1-1; 9 bases are shared with TRBD1. The V gene's germline CDR1 is SGHDT and CDR2 YYEEEE. The V gene end was trimmed by 6 bases and the J gene end by 4 bases; junction bases not matched to a gene: 4. The CDR3 loop spans 13 amino acids. In DNA, the CDR3 is TGTGCCAGCAAGACGACAGGGGGCACTGAAGCTTTCTTT. It yields the protein CASKTTGGTEAFF.